These 9 T cell receptor beta chains came from one sample sequenced in a study of cytomegalovirus exposure and HLA in healthy donors. PCR primers comprised 60 Vbeta and 13 Jbeta primers. Repertoires were generated with immunoSEQ multiplex PCR, while TCRdb's copy carries only in-frame clones and drops some. The sample records 90,000 to 130,000 clones, about 80% being singletons. The sample comprised PBMCs. These receptors were taken from a man aged 25-45 years in good health and CMV-seropositive.

The chain joins TRBV2 to TRBJ2-3; no reliable D call. This CDR3 has 13 amino acids. The germline CDR1 and CDR2 sequences are SNHLY and FYNNEI. Trimming took off 7 bases at V and 2 bases at J, with 10 bases between the two ends. The CDR3 spells CASNPYFTDTQYF. DNA for the CDR3: TGTGCCAGCAACCCCTATTTCACAGATACGCAGTATTTT.

The chain has TRBV9 and TRBJ1-5; no clear D gene. The length of the CDR3 is 14 residues. Trimming took 3 bases from V and 3 from J, leaving 10 bases between them. The germline V gene has CDR1 SGDLS and CDR2 YYNGEE. CDR3 in amino acids: CASSEDGDNQPQHF. In DNA, the CDR3 is TGTGCCAGCAGCGAGGACGGGGACAATCAGCCCCAGCATTTT. Using reference TRBV9 and TRBJ1-5 for the parts outside the CDR3, the full variable domain is DSGVTQTPKHLITATGQRVTLRCSPRSGDLSVYWYQQSLDQGLQFLIQYYNGEERAKGNILERFSAQQFPDLHSELNLSSLELGDSALYFCASSEDGDNQPQHFGDGTRLSIL.

The rearrangement uses TRBV2 and TRBJ2-5; D uncertain. V was trimmed by 3 bases and J by 7 bases, leaving 12 bases between them. The CDR3 has 13 residues. CDR1 is SNHLY, CDR2 FYNNEI, per germline. As DNA, the CDR3 is TGTGCCAGCAGTGATGGCACAATTTCGACCCAGTACTTC. As protein: CASSDGTISTQYF.

The chain recombines TRBV9 with TRBJ1-1, with D uncertain. V shed 5 bases and J shed 1 base, with 9 bases lying between them. Germline V gene data show CDR1 as SGDLS and CDR2 as YYNGEE. The CDR3 spans 13 residues. CDR3 nucleotide sequence: TGTGCCAGCAGGTCTACCTCGAACACTGAAGCTTTCTTT. It yields the protein CASRSTSNTEAFF.

The chain links TRBV7-2 to TRBJ1-1, with TRBD1 matching over 8 bases. The V gene's germline CDR1 is SGHTA and CDR2 FQGNSA. V lost 2 bases and J lost 8; bases outside the gene matches: 7. CDR3 size: 14 residues. CDR3 region: CASSLWAGGREAFF. The CDR3, as DNA: TGTGCCAGCAGCTTATGGGCAGGGGGCCGCGAAGCTTTCTTT. Together with reference TRBV7-2 and TRBJ1-1, the CDR3 gives the full variable domain: GAGVSQSPSNKVTEKGKDVELRCDPISGHTALYWYRQSLGQGLEFLIYFQGNSAPDKSGLPSDRFSAERTGGSVSTLTIQRTQQEDSAVYLCASSLWAGGREAFFGQGTRLTVV.

The chain recombines TRBV19 with TRBJ1-5; D not certain. Per the germline V gene, CDR1 is LNHDA and CDR2 is SQIVND (reference sequence). The V end was cut by 3 bases, the J end by 5 bases, with 5 bases between. This CDR3 is built from 12 residues. The CDR3 loop reads CASSILYQPQHF. Written as DNA, the CDR3 is TGTGCCAGTAGTATCCTCTATCAGCCCCAGCATTTT.

The chain links TRBV6-5 to TRBJ1-5, with D tentatively TRBD1 (6 bases). Germline V gives CDR1 MNHEY, CDR2 SVGAGI. This CDR3 has 14 amino acids. V lost 6 bases, J lost 1 base, and 10 bases lay in between. The CDR3 sequence is CASSPGTSNQPQHF. The CDR3 nucleotides are TGTGCCAGCAGCCCCGGGACAAGCAATCAGCCCCAGCATTTT.

The CDR3: CASSPGQENTGELFF. The CDR3 region has the DNA TGTGCCAGCTCACCGGGCCAGGAGAACACCGGGGAGCTGTTTTTT. This chain connects TRBV18 to TRBJ2-2; no reliable D call. The ends were cut back, 3 bases at V and 1 base at J, with 9 bases in the middle. CDR3 length equals 15 residues. Germline V gene data show CDR1 as KGHSH and CDR2 as LQKENI. Filled out from reference TRBV18 and TRBJ2-2, the complete variable domain reads NAGVMQNPRHLVRRRGQEARLRCSPMKGHSHVYWYRQLPEEGLKFMVYLQKENIIDESGMPKERFSAEFPKEGPSILRIQQVVRGDSAAYFCASSPGQENTGELFFGEGSRLTVL.

The chain carries TRBV28 and TRBJ1-2, with D possibly matching TRBD1 (5 bases). Trimming cost V 6 bases and J 4 bases, with 12 bases left between them. The CDR3 loop spans 13 amino acids. Per germline, CDR1 MDHEN and CDR2 SYDVKM. CDR3 bases: TGTGCCAGCAGGCCCGGACAACTCTATGGCTACACCTTC. Its protein product is CASRPGQLYGYTF.